Below, 3 T cell receptor beta chains from the same sample are listed, as sequenced in a study of beta chain features in type 1 diabetes. Expressed TCRB transcripts were sequenced, since all the RNA that had been isolated was reverse transcribed. TCRdb keeps only in-frame clones here, not all; method: immunoSEQ multiplex PCR. This sample has about 290,000 clones, with 7% to 9% found just once. Sample: central memory CD4+ T cells from blood. The source is a woman under 30 in good health.

The chain carries TRBV5-4 and TRBJ2-3; D gene ambiguous. This CDR3 is built from 13 residues. Germline assignment: CDR1 SGHNT and CDR2 YYREEE (reference sequence). The V gene lost 3 bases and the J gene lost 2 bases, with 7 bases spanning the gap. The CDR3 spells CASSSENTDTQYF. In nucleotides, the CDR3 is TGTGCCAGCAGCTCGGAGAACACAGATACGCAGTATTTT. Complete variable domain (other parts from reference TRBV5-4 and TRBJ2-3): ETGVTQSPTHLIKTRGQQVTLRCSSQSGHNTVSWYQQALGQGPQFIFQYYREEENGRGNFPPRFSGLQFPNYSSELNVNALELDDSALYLCASSSENTDTQYFGPGTRLTVL.

In the case of this clone: A much larger clone lies a single base off, so this may be a read error. The chain employs TRBV5-4 and TRBJ1-1; 8 nucleotides agree with TRBD1. The germline V gene has CDR1 SGHNT and CDR2 YYREEE (reference sequence). The CDR3 runs 14 residues. Trimming took 4 bases from V and 9 from J; bases not matched to a gene: 11. The CDR3 region is CASSPGQDALQAFF. CDR3 sequence (DNA): TGTGCCAGCAGCCCGGGACAGGACGCTCTACAAGCTTTCTTT.

This clone was seen more than once but under ten times. J is TRBJ1-2 and V is TRBV9; 8 nucleotides agree with TRBD1. The V and J ends lost 5 bases and 4 bases, in that order; junction bases with no gene match: 7. The CDR3 consists of 14 residues. Germline lookup yields CDR1 SGDLS and CDR2 YYNGEE. CDR3 nucleotides: TGTGCCAGCAGTCGTGGACAGGGAGCCTATGGCTACACCTTC. Translation: CASSRGQGAYGYTF.